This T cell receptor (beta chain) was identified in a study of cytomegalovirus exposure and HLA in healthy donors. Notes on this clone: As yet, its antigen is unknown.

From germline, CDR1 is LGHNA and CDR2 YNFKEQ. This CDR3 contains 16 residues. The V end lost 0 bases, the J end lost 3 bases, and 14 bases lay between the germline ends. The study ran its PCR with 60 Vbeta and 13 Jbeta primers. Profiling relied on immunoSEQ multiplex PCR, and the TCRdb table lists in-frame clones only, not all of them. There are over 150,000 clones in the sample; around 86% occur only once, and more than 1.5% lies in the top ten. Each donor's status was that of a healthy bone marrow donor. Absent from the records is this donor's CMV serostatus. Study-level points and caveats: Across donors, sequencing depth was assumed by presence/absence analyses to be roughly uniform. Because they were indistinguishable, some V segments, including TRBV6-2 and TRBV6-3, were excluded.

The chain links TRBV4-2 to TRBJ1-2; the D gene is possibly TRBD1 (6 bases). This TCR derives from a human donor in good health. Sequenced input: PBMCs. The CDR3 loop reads CASSQDPDRNYYGYTF. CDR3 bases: TGTGCCAGCAGCCAAGATCCGGACAGAAACTACTATGGCTACACCTTC.